The next 21 T cell receptor beta chains were all read from a single sample in a study of T cell changes during pregnancy in multiple sclerosis. The repertoire was sequenced with immunoSEQ multiplex PCR; TCRdb's copy has only in-frame clones and lacks some. This table has tens of thousands of clones, roughly 90% appearing once. The sample in question was peripheral blood, obtained after pregnancy. These receptors came from a female donor in good health, enrolled as a control in a pregnancy study.

This clone was counted a single time. This chain joins TRBV10-1 and TRBJ1-1, with TRBD1 matching over 7 bases. The V and J ends lost 3 bases and 2 bases, in that order; junction bases with no gene match: 9. Germline V gives CDR1 WNHNN, CDR2 SYGVQD (reference sequence). The CDR3 runs to 16 residues. CDR3 amino acids: CASSDSRDRLNTEAFF. The CDR3 DNA reads TGCGCCAGCAGTGACTCCCGGGACAGATTAAACACTGAAGCTTTCTTT.

V is TRBV7-9 and J is TRBJ2-2, with 11 bases lining up with TRBD2. J was trimmed by 3 bases and V by 5 bases; bases with no gene match: 8. From germline, CDR1 is SEHNR and CDR2 FQNEAQ (reference sequence). This CDR3 has 17 amino acids. For the CDR3, the DNA is TGTGCCAGCAGCCCCACACTAGCGGGAGTTGACACCGGGGAGCTGTTTTTT. Protein product: CASSPTLAGVDTGELFF.

The chain employs TRBV4-2 and TRBJ2-1; the D gene is possibly TRBD2 (6 bases). The CDR3 spans 17 residues. The V gene lost 1 base and the J gene lost 5 bases, with 18 bases spanning the gap. From germline, CDR1 is LGHNA and CDR2 YNFKEQ. The CDR3 loop is CASSQVKGTGVDNEQFF. CDR3 in DNA: TGTGCCAGCAGCCAAGTTAAAGGGACTGGGGTTGACAATGAGCAGTTCTTC.

In its sample, this clone was seen once. V and J are TRBV9 and TRBJ2-1; tentatively, D is TRBD2 (6 bases). Germline CDR1 reads SGDLS; CDR2 reads YYNGEE. The CDR3 extends over 14 amino acids. Trimming shortened V by 4 bases and J by 6 bases, and 14 bases separated the two germline ends. CDR3 sequence reads: CASSPELASNEQFF. In DNA form, the CDR3 reads TGTGCCAGCAGCCCGGAACTAGCCTCCAATGAGCAGTTCTTC.

The rearrangement uses TRBV15 and TRBJ2-2, with 9 bases matching TRBD2. V gave up 3 bases and J gave up 0 bases; unmatched junction bases: 14. The CDR3 loop spans 20 amino acids. Germline CDR1 is LNHNV and CDR2 is YYDKDF (reference sequence). CDR3 region: CATSSPHGARLAANTGELFF. The CDR3 DNA follows: TGTGCCACCAGCAGCCCCCACGGCGCCCGACTAGCGGCGAACACCGGGGAGCTGTTTTTT.

The chain couples TRBV9 to TRBJ1-1; D possibly corresponds to TRBD1 (6 bases). Germline V gives CDR1 SGDLS, CDR2 YYNGEE. The CDR3 is made up of 14 amino acids. V lost 4 bases, J lost 1 base, and 11 bases lay in between. The CDR3 DNA reads as TGTGCCAGCAGCCCGGGAGGGGGGAACACTGAAGCTTTCTTT. Translation gives CASSPGGGNTEAFF.

The J gene is TRBJ2-7, the V gene TRBV19; 7 bases agree with TRBD1. The germline gives CDR1 LNHDA, CDR2 SQIVND (reference sequence). V gave up 9 bases and J gave up 0 bases; unmatched junction bases: 17. This CDR3 spans 17 amino acids. The CDR3, as DNA: TGTGCCAGCTCCGGGACAGCATGGTCAAGGAGCTCCTACGAGCAGTACTTC. This codes for CASSGTAWSRSSYEQYF.

CDR3 nucleotide sequence: TGTGCCAGCACCCACTTAGCGAGCTCCTACGAGCAGTACTTC. Translated, it gives CASTHLASSYEQYF. V usage is TRBV6-6 and J usage is TRBJ2-7; a weak D match, TRBD2 (5 bases). V was pared by 7 bases and J by 0 bases, with 13 bases between. The CDR3 sequence is 14 residues long. Germline V CDR1 and CDR2: MNHNY, SVGAGI (reference sequence).

The chain has TRBV5-4 and TRBJ2-7; D perhaps matches TRBD2 (5 bases). With 4 bases removed from V and 0 bases from J, the gap between germline ends came to 17 bases. CDR1 is SGHNT, CDR2 YYREEE, per germline (reference sequence). CDR3 length equals 16 residues. CDR3 sequence: CASSPRGGRLSYEQYF. The CDR3 DNA follows: TGTGCCAGCAGCCCACGAGGAGGACGGCTCTCCTACGAGCAGTACTTC.

The chain is built from TRBV4-3 and TRBJ1-1; 10 positions agree with TRBD1. V lost 0 bases, J lost 11 bases, and 12 bases stayed unmatched. Per germline, CDR1 LGHNA and CDR2 YSLEER. The CDR3 is 16 amino acids. As DNA, the CDR3 is TGCGCCAGCAGCCAAGAGTGGCAGACAGGGGGCAGGACCGCTTTCTTT. It is translated as CASSQEWQTGGRTAFF.

The DNA of the CDR3 is TGTGCCAGCAGTGAAGACAGGGTATATGGCTACACCTTC. Translating gives CASSEDRVYGYTF. The rearrangement joins TRBV6-1 to TRBJ1-2; perhaps TRBD1 as D (6 bases). This CDR3 has 13 amino acids. Between the trimmed V and J ends, which lost 1 base and 5 bases, there was a span of 8 bases. In germline, CDR1 is MNHNS, CDR2 SASEGT.

The chain carries TRBV6-1 and TRBJ2-5; D may be TRBD1 (6 bases). The CDR3 spans 13 residues. Germline CDR1 reads MNHNS; CDR2 reads SASEGT. The V and J ends lost 7 bases and 5 bases respectively, with 14 bases between them. In DNA form, the CDR3 reads TGTGCCAGCAACAATAACAGGGTGGAGACCCAGTACTTC. It encodes CASNNNRVETQYF.

The genes are TRBV6-1 and TRBJ2-7, with TRBD1 as a possible D gene (6 bases). Per germline, CDR1 MNHNS and CDR2 SASEGT. This CDR3 has 13 amino acids. Trimming removed 1 base from V and 4 bases from J, with 8 bases in between. The CDR3 is CASSEGGRYEQYF. The CDR3 DNA reads TGTGCCAGCAGTGAAGGGGGGCGTTACGAGCAGTACTTC.

The genes are TRBV11-3 and TRBJ2-7, with D perhaps TRBD1 (5 bases). V lost 5 bases to trimming and J lost 3 bases, with 11 bases between them. From germline, CDR1 is SGHNT and CDR2 YENEEA. CDR3 size: 13 residues. The CDR3 DNA sequence: TGTGCCAGCAGCCTGGGGCCAGTCTACGAGCAGTACTTC. Translation: CASSLGPVYEQYF.

The chain recombines TRBV29-1 with TRBJ1-2; D unresolved. Looked up from germline, CDR1 is SQVTM and CDR2 is ANQGSEA. V was trimmed by 4 bases and J by 8 bases, leaving 17 bases between them. The CDR3 is 13 residues long. The CDR3 DNA sequence: TGCAGCGTTGTGGGATCTCAAGGAGGGGGCTACACCTTC. Translation gives CSVVGSQGGGYTF. Complete variable domain (other parts from reference TRBV29-1 and TRBJ1-2): SAVISQKPSRDICQRGTSLTIQCQVDSQVTMMFWYRQQPGQSLTLIATANQGSEATYESGFVIDKFPISRPNLTFSTLTVSNMSPEDSSIYLCSVVGSQGGGYTFGSGTRLTVV.

Only one count was recorded for this clone. As DNA, the CDR3 is TGTGCCAGTAGAGAGACAGGGGGCAGGGGAACTGAAGCTTTCTTT. Translating it yields CASRETGGRGTEAFF. This sequence joins TRBV19 and TRBJ1-1, with 10 nucleotides matching TRBD1. The CDR3 contains 15 residues. Unmatched junction bases numbered 9, after V lost 6 bases and J lost 5 bases. Germline values: CDR1 LNHDA, CDR2 SQIVND (reference sequence).

The genes are TRBV4-2 and TRBJ1-5, with D hard to call. CDR1 is LGHNA and CDR2 is YNFKEQ in the germline V gene. CDR3 size: 17 residues. V was trimmed by 4 bases and J by 6 bases, leaving 22 bases between them. The CDR3 region has the DNA TGTGCCAGCAGCCCCGAGATAGGGCGGGGTGTAGGTCAGCCCCAGCATTTT. The encoded protein is CASSPEIGRGVGQPQHF.

This chain connects TRBV15 to TRBJ2-7; D possibly corresponds to TRBD2 (7 bases). The CDR3 sequence is 16 residues long. CDR1 LNHNV and CDR2 YYDKDF come from the germline V gene (reference sequence). Trimming took off 0 bases at V and 5 bases at J, with 17 bases between the two ends. The chain's CDR3 is CATSRDRGGVPNEQYF. CDR3 in DNA: TGTGCCACCAGCAGAGATAGGGGGGGAGTCCCCAACGAGCAGTACTTC. Supplemented by reference TRBV15 and TRBJ2-7, the full variable domain reads DAMVIQNPRYQVTQFGKPVTLSCSQTLNHNVMYWYQQKSSQAPKLLFHYYDKDFNNEADTPDNFQSRRPNTSFCFLDIRSPGLGDTAMYLCATSRDRGGVPNEQYFGPGTRLTVT.

This sequence joins TRBV12-5 and TRBJ1-2; no firm D call. V was trimmed by 9 bases and J by 3 bases, leaving 14 bases between them. The CDR3 sequence is 13 residues long. Per the germline V gene, CDR1 is LGHNT and CDR2 is FRNRAP. The CDR3 DNA follows: TGTGCTAGCGCTAAAGAGAATCACTATGGCTACACCTTC. Encoded protein: CASAKENHYGYTF.

The V and J genes are TRBV21-1 and TRBJ2-7; whether TRBD1, the table's D call, matches the DNA was not checked. TRBV21-1 is a recognized pseudogene. The CDR3 is made up of 15 amino acids. CDR3 region: CANPRWGQGYYEQYF. The CDR3 DNA is TGTGCCAACCCCCGATGGGGACAGGGGTACTACGAGCAGTACTTC.

The J gene is TRBJ1-2, the V gene TRBV25-1, with a possible D match to TRBD1 (5 bases). This CDR3 comprises 18 residues. Germline lookup yields CDR1 MGHDK and CDR2 SYGVNS. Deletions cut 3 bases from V and 0 bases from J, with 20 bases between. The CDR3 loop reads CASSDPQGSPNPNYGYTF. The CDR3 coding sequence is TGTGCCAGCAGTGATCCTCAGGGATCCCCCAACCCTAACTATGGCTACACCTTC.